Given below is one T cell receptor beta chain in context. Its antigen is unidentified. This specimen comes from a study of brain T cells in children with intractable seizures. Data came from immunoSEQ multiplex PCR; TCRdb stores just in-frame clones and leaves some out. This table holds about 320,000 clones, 93% found once. The CDR3 contains 12 residues. Germline V gene lookup returns CDR1 LGHNA and CDR2 YNFKEQ. Trimming cost V 1 base and J 4 bases, with 4 bases left between them. Time point defined: blood from clinic visit 5 months post-surgery; TSC patient then seizure free. Surgery cases with the highest brain T cell transcript signatures were chosen for sequencing. Patients received at least one anti-epileptic drug before surgery. Study results and caveats: Viral specificity was inferred only from CDR3 similarity; HCMV serostatus was unknown. Pre-surgery blood may have been undersampled, hiding some clones.

The clonotype was recovered from a boy less than two years old with tuberous sclerosis and intractable seizures. The chain employs TRBV4-2 and TRBJ1-2; D remains unclear. Here the sequenced sample was peripheral blood, taken 4 to 6 months after surgery. The CDR3 loop is CASSQVGYGYTF. The DNA for the CDR3 is TGTGCCAGCAGCCAAGTTGGCTATGGCTACACCTTC.